This T cell receptor (beta chain) is drawn from a study of T cells after yellow fever vaccination. General study findings and limits: Researchers cautioned that FACS-sorted repertoires could harbor abundant clonotypes contaminating from the bulk population. There was a small share of clonotypes that showed up in both the CD4 and CD8 compartments. Most primary-vaccination clones reappeared after the booster (approximately 97% CD4, 75% to 90% CD8).

A 5'RACE template-switching step, the method used to make TCR cDNA, added a universal primer site and UMIs. MiXCR, applied by TCRdb to the 5' RACE reads, yields one record per CDR3 protein. Altogether about 400,000 distinct CDR3 sequences are present, around a tenth being singletons, with the ten largest covering around 18%. This clonotype was counted only a few times. The antigen is unknown. The sequence derives from a man between 18 and 29 years old who received the YFV17D yellow fever vaccine. The starting material was PBMCs, obtained on the day of the first yellow fever vaccination.

CDR3 sequence: CSAPPSGGSNTGELFF. The CDR3 nucleotides are TGCAGTGCCCCACCTAGCGGGGGGTCGAACACCGGGGAGCTGTTTTTT. The chain uses TRBV20-1 and TRBJ2-2, with 11 bases that match TRBD2. The V gene end was trimmed by 6 bases and the J gene end by 0 bases; junction bases not matched to a gene: 6. Germline CDR1 and CDR2: DFQATT and SNEGSKA (reference sequence). The CDR3 is 16 amino acids.